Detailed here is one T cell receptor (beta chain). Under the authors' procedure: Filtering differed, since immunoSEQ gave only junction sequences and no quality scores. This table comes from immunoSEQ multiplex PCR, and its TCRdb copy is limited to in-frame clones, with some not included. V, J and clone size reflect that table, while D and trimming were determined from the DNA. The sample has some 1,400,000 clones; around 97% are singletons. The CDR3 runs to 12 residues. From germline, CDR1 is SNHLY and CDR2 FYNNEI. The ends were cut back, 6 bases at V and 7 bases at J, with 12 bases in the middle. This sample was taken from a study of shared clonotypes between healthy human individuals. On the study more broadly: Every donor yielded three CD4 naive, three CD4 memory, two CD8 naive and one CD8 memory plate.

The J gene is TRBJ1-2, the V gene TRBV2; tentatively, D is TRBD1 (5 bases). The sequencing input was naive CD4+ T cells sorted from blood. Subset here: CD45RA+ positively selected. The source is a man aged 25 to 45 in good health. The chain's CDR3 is CASSARGGGYTF. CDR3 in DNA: TGTGCCAGCAGCGCTCGGGGGGGTGGCTACACCTTC.